This TCR beta chain appears in the sequencing data of a study of shared clonotypes between healthy human individuals. Study findings and constraints: Naive subsets generally exceeded memory subsets in estimated richness.

In regard to this clone: What it recognizes is unknown.

The V gene end was trimmed by 3 bases and the J gene end by 7 bases; junction bases not matched to a gene: 13. The germline V gene has CDR1 SNHLY and CDR2 FYNNEI. CDR3 length: 17 amino acids. Method: immunoSEQ multiplex PCR; TCRdb's copy keeps in-frame clones and lacks some. There are over a million clones in the sample; about 96% occur only once, and roughly 1.1% lies in the top ten. The authors divided CD4+ cells into CD45RA+ naive and CD45RA-negative memory subsets. The clonotype originates from a man aged 25-40 years in good health. The chain carries TRBV2 and TRBJ2-5; the match to TRBD2 covers 11 bases. Sequenced sample: naive CD4+ T cells sorted from blood. Described subset: CD45RA+ positively selected. Here the CDR3 DNA reads TGTGCCAGCAGTGAGTTAGCGGGAGGGCCGCTTTATGGGACCCAGTACTTC. As protein: CASSELAGGPLYGTQYF.